The sequence of this TCR beta chain was determined in a study of STAT3 mutations in large granular lymphocyte leukemia (dated by TCRdb to between 2018 and 2020). With regard to the full study: About half of the T-LGLL patients who underwent longitudinal sequencing carried canonical activating STAT3 mutations. Patients were sequenced at 4 time points on average, with the number of samplings per patient ranging from 2 to 8. Over half of the T-LGLL patients were given one or more immunosuppressive therapy regimens, and 40% of those treated had a hematologic response. Serial deep sequencing of TCRbeta CDR3 and STAT3 was performed in patients with T-cell large granular lymphocyte leukemia to reconstruct clonal hierarchy and dynamics. Two patients with natural killer LGL leukemia were also sequenced longitudinally as controls within the study. From an initial cohort of around 190 LGL patients, roughly 17 representative T-LGLL cases were selected for longitudinal TCRbeta and STAT3 sequencing.

TCRbeta libraries were sequenced on an Illumina MiSeq, averaging about 38,000 productive templates per sample. TCRbeta CDR3 libraries were generated with the immunoSEQ assay using multiplex PCR amplification. Under the source paper's analysis protocol: Repertoire diversity was calculated as previously defined, and values close to 0 indicated extremely monoclonal samples. The table comes from immuneACCESS by way of TCRdb, which keeps in-frame sequences with V and J called. Part of the clones is missing from these tables; in studies checked, under half for an unresolved V gene and the rest for unknown reasons. V, J and clone size derive from that table, while D and trimming were established from the DNA sequence. This sample comprises roughly 40,000 clones, roughly 90% of them detected only once. The leading ten clones occupy around 0.44% of the sample. The same DNA, extracted from blood mononuclear cells, served for both the TCR sequencing and the STAT3 sequencing.

What the study reported, not specific to this receptor: Because no samples were available when a clone first appeared, clonal expansion had to be inferred from samplings taken at other points. Linking therapy response to changes in TCR clonal burden was complicated by variable intervals between samplings and by differing treatment regimens. Persisting codominant clonotypes in some patients meant a small but highly pathogenic clone may have been missed. TCR clonotype switching after therapy was observed in about 35% of the 18 patients, and all newly emerging clones were found to be STAT3 wild type. All T-LGLL patients had at least one immunodominant TCRbeta clonotype, and roughly half had multiple immunodominant subclonotypes. The burden of the dominant TCR clone was higher than the STAT3 mutant burden in several patients, which suggests that the STAT3 mutation arose secondarily inside a clone that had already expanded.

Reading the germline V gene gives CDR1 SGHRS and CDR2 YFSETQ. V lost 4 bases and J lost 5 bases, and the count of bases not matched to a germline gene is 8. The CDR3, cysteine through phenylalanine, is 15 amino acids long. Of the read, only the CDR3 DNA is kept; its 45 bases are in frame from base 1. As concerns this clone: Its target antigen remains unknown. Base-call qualities are not available, and no considerably larger clone is one nucleotide away.

The chain links TRBV5-1 with TRBJ2-1, with 8 central nucleotides matching TRBD1. The sequence derives from a human donor with T large granular lymphocyte leukemia. Some clones in this sample may be carry-over from other donors' samples. Sequenced input: PBMCs. CDR3 reads: CASSLGTGINNEQFF. DNA sequence: TGCGCCAGCAGCCTCGGGACAGGTATAAACAATGAGCAGTTCTTC.